The clone carrying this T cell receptor beta chain was recorded many times. Its antigen remains unidentified. The germline V gene encodes CDR1 LNHDA and CDR2 SQIVND (reference sequence). This CDR3 has 15 residues. V was clipped by 6 bases and J by 4 bases, with 16 bases between them. The time point denotes: persistent/refractory GD, antithyroid drugs over 5 years with positive TRAb. The TCR library was made from RNA extracted from PBMCs. Patients hailed from an endocrinology department in Xi'an, China. This sample was included in a study of regulatory T cells in long-lasting Graves disease. The study, taken as a whole, reports: Under persistent disease, TRBV28, TRBJ1-2 and TRBJ2-5 were used preferentially.

For TCR beta, libraries came from iRepertoire HTBI primers and Arm-PCR of CDR3 regions. In the source study's methods: Identified across the samples were approximately 60 TRBV segments and 13 to 15 TRBJ segments. TCRdb re-derived calls from the multiplex PCR reads in MiXCR, one entry per CDR3 protein. The V and J calls come from TCRdb's annotation, not from the publication. Among over 350,000 distinct CDR3 sequences listed, around 21% were seen once. The clonotype comes from a female donor with Graves disease. The chain carries TRBV19 and TRBJ1-5, with D maybe TRBD1 (5 bases). Sample: peripheral blood mononuclear cells (PBMCs), taken when the disease was refractory, from a patient treated with antithyroid drugs. CDR3: CASSILQGQNQPQHF. CDR3 nucleotide sequence: TGTGCCAGTAGCATACTTCAGGGCCAAAATCAGCCCCAGCATTTT. The full variable domain, with the rest looked up from reference TRBV19 and TRBJ1-5, is DGGITQSPKYLFRKEGQNVTLSCEQNLNHDAMYWYRQDPGQGLRLIYYSQIVNDFQKGDIAEGYSVSREKKESFPLTVTSAQKNPTAFYLCASSILQGQNQPQHFGDGTRLSIL.